The 20 T cell receptor beta chains below come from one sample, sequenced in a study of CD8 T cells in ankylosing spondylitis (dated by TCRdb to the late 2010s). The library was generated by 5' RACE. Sequenced using an Illumina HiSeq 2500. In TCRdb, the public reads were trimmed at Q25 with fastp and aligned with MiXCR, with productive beta chains retained. CDR3 protein sequences are deduplicated, and each keeps its most common genes and DNA. Recorded for this sample are about 440,000 distinct CDR3 sequences; about 15% of them occurred a single time. The ten largest clones take up approximately 1% of the sample. Their target antigens are unknown. Results the study describes overall, beyond this receptor: Blood from ankylosing spondylitis patients appeared to be characterized by a TCR beta motif composed of about eight highly homologous amino acid variants.

The material sequenced was blood, either unsorted or a sorted T cell fraction (not recorded which). All receptors come from a male donor with ankylosing spondylitis.

This clonotype was counted only a few times. The chain couples TRBV6-1 to TRBJ2-7; no reliable D call. Germline V lookup: CDR1 MNHNS, CDR2 SASEGT. The CDR3 contains 13 residues. V lost 7 bases and J lost 2, with 12 bases in between. In DNA form, the CDR3 reads TGTGCCAGCACCCAAATTGGTGCCTACGAGCAGTACTTC. Protein product: CASTQIGAYEQYF.

The sample holds many counts of this clonotype. The CDR3 spells CAIGPGTQNIQYF. DNA for the CDR3: TGTGCCATCGGCCCCGGGACACAAAACATTCAGTACTTC. The chain recombines TRBV24-1 with TRBJ2-4; perhaps TRBD1 as D (6 bases). Germline V lookup: CDR1 KGHDR, CDR2 SFDVKD. The CDR3 spans 13 residues. The V and J ends lost 11 bases and 5 bases respectively, with 15 bases between them.

This clonotype has a count of ten or more. The J gene is TRBJ2-3, the V gene TRBV15; D tentatively reads TRBD1 or TRBD2 (5 bases each). Per the germline V gene, CDR1 is LNHNV and CDR2 is YYDKDF (reference sequence). The CDR3 totals 22 residues. V was pared by 0 bases and J by 0 bases, with 28 bases between. The CDR3 sequence is CATSRDKFPGLGRQDSTDTQYF. The DNA of the CDR3 is TGTGCCACCAGCAGAGATAAGTTTCCGGGGCTAGGCCGACAAGATAGCACAGATACGCAGTATTTT.

A few counts support this clonotype. The rearrangement joins TRBV3-1 to TRBJ1-6; 9 bases match TRBD1. The CDR3 is 14 residues long. The junction had 1 base not matched to a gene; V was cut back by 4 bases and J by 6 bases. Germline CDR1 reads LGHDT; CDR2 reads YNNKEL (reference sequence). In DNA form, the CDR3 reads TGTGCCAGCAGCCCACAGGGGGCTAATTCACCCCTCCACTTT. It specifies CASSPQGANSPLHF.

The CDR3 reads CAWSPTGGRQPQHF. As DNA, the CDR3 is TGTGCCTGGAGTCCGACAGGGGGCCGCCAGCCCCAGCATTTT. This chain joins TRBV30 and TRBJ1-5, with TRBD1 matching 10 bases. Trimming took 2 bases from V and 7 from J; bases not matched to a gene: 5. Germline values: CDR1 GTSNPN, CDR2 SVGIG (reference sequence). CDR3 length equals 14 residues.

This chain uses TRBV12-3 or TRBV12-4 with TRBJ2-3, with 12 nucleotides matching TRBD2. J was trimmed by 4 bases and V by 5 bases; bases with no gene match: 7. The CDR3 has 16 amino acids. The DNA of the CDR3 is TGTGCCAGCAGTCCCCGACTAGCGGGAGCAGCAGATACGCAGTATTTT. Protein product: CASSPRLAGAADTQYF.

V and J are TRBV24-1 and TRBJ2-3, with 10 positions matching TRBD1. The CDR3 loop spans 16 amino acids. CDR1 is KGHDR, CDR2 SFDVKD, per germline. V dropped 2 bases and J dropped 5; count of bases not matched to a gene: 6. In DNA form, the CDR3 reads TGTGCCACCAGTGATTCGACAGGGGGCTCGGGAGATACGCAGTATTTT. Protein: CATSDSTGGSGDTQYF.

The V and J genes are TRBV4-1 and TRBJ1-4; possibly TRBD1 for D (5 bases). Trimming stripped 1 base from V and 5 bases from J, with 8 bases between. CDR3 length: 14 amino acids. Germline V lookup: CDR1 MGHRA, CDR2 YSYEKL. The CDR3 nucleotides read TGCGCCAGCAGCCAAGGGGGCAAAAATGAAAAACTGTTTTTT. This gives the protein CASSQGGKNEKLFF.

In this sample, this clonotype turned up a few times. The genes are TRBV20-1 and TRBJ2-4, with 8 positions matching TRBD2. The junction had 9 bases not matched to a gene; V was cut back by 6 bases and J by 8 bases. CDR1 is DFQATT and CDR2 is SNEGSKA in the germline V gene (reference sequence). This CDR3 has 13 residues. This chain's CDR3 is CSAPTSVRDIQYF. CDR3 DNA: TGCAGTGCCCCGACTAGCGTCAGAGACATTCAGTACTTC.

The chain couples TRBV7-2 to TRBJ2-2, with TRBD2 matching 7 bases. This CDR3 comprises 14 residues. V shed 0 bases, J shed 8 bases, and the junction held 3 bases outside the gene matches. Per germline, CDR1 SGHTA and CDR2 FQGNSA. The CDR3 loop is CASSLAAGAGELFF. In nucleotides, the CDR3 is TGTGCCAGCAGCTTAGCCGCGGGAGCTGGGGAGCTGTTTTTT.

The V and J genes are TRBV5-8 and TRBJ2-3; D is unclear. V lost 4 bases to trimming and J lost 0 bases, with 12 bases between them. The CDR3 is made up of 15 amino acids. Germline V gene lookup returns CDR1 SGHTS and CDR2 YDEGEE. The CDR3: CASSRKKISTDTQYF. The DNA of the CDR3 is TGTGCCAGCAGCCGTAAAAAGATTAGCACAGATACGCAGTATTTT.

The sample holds a few counts of this clonotype. The V and J genes are TRBV20-1 and TRBJ2-2; maybe TRBD2 (7 bases). The CDR3 consists of 17 residues. V lost 5 bases to trimming and J lost 1 base, with 20 bases between them. Germline V lookup: CDR1 DFQATT, CDR2 SNEGSKA (reference sequence). CDR3 sequence reads: CSARGGGGSKNTGELFF. CDR3 in DNA: TGCAGTGCTCGCGGGGGCGGCGGGAGTAAGAACACCGGGGAGCTGTTTTTT.

The CDR3 region has the DNA TGCAGTGCTAGATCGGACCTGAACACCGGGGAGCTGTTTTTT. Translated, it gives CSARSDLNTGELFF. The genes are TRBV20-1 and TRBJ2-2; D remains ambiguous. Trimming took off 2 bases at V and 1 base at J, with 8 bases between the two ends. The CDR3 consists of 14 residues. Germline V gene sequence: CDR1 DFQATT, CDR2 SNEGSKA (reference sequence).

The CDR3 DNA reads as TGTGCCAGCAGTTACGAAACAGGTTTCCAAGAGACCCAGTACTTC. Translated: CASSYETGFQETQYF. V gene TRBV6-5 combines with J gene TRBJ2-5; possibly TRBD1 for D (5 bases). CDR1 MNHEY and CDR2 SVGAGI come from the germline V gene. The CDR3 is 15 residues long. Trimming pared 2 bases from V and 1 base from J, leaving 11 bases between.

The rearrangement links TRBV29-1 to TRBJ2-7, with D tentatively TRBD2 (5 bases). Trimming shortened V by 5 bases and J by 4 bases, and 9 bases separated the two germline ends. CDR3 length: 11 amino acids. Per the germline V gene, CDR1 is SQVTM and CDR2 is ANQGSEA. CDR3 residues: CSVTGEYEQYF. The DNA for the CDR3 is TGCAGCGTTACTGGGGAGTACGAGCAGTACTTC.

The chain couples TRBV19 to TRBJ2-1; 10 positions match TRBD1. CDR1 and CDR2 from the germline V gene are LNHDA and SQIVND (reference sequence). This CDR3 is built from 19 residues. The junction had 13 bases not matched to a gene; V was cut back by 5 bases and J by 0 bases. CDR3 DNA sequence: TGTGCCAGTAGTTTCGGACAGGGGGATCCGGAGAGCTCCTACAATGAGCAGTTCTTC. Its protein product is CASSFGQGDPESSYNEQFF.

V gene TRBV6-1 combines with J gene TRBJ2-5; a possible D gene is TRBD1 (6 bases). Germline-derived CDR1 and CDR2 are MNHNS and SASEGT. Trimming removed 6 bases from V and 5 bases from J, with 19 bases in between. The CDR3 totals 15 residues. CDR3 amino acids: CASSSGQSDGETQYF. CDR3 sequence (DNA): TGTGCCAGCAGCTCCGGACAGTCTGATGGGGAGACCCAGTACTTC.

This clonotype has just a few counts. The genes are TRBV11-2 and TRBJ2-1, with 7 bases that match TRBD2. Per germline, CDR1 SGHAT and CDR2 FQNNGV. This CDR3 has 15 residues. Trimming at V came to 1 base and at J to 2 bases, leaving 2 bases not matched to a gene. In DNA form, the CDR3 reads TGTGCCAGCAGCTTAGCCGGACTAGCCTACAATGAGCAGTTCTTC. Amino acids: CASSLAGLAYNEQFF.

This clonotype was seen more than once but under ten times. The chain couples TRBV6-1 to TRBJ1-4; no clear D gene. This CDR3 has 15 amino acids. Trimming pared 6 bases from V and 0 bases from J, leaving 11 bases between. From germline, CDR1 is MNHNS and CDR2 SASEGT. Here the CDR3 DNA reads TGTGCCAGCAGGGATAGGAGTGCAACTAATGAAAAACTGTTTTTT. Its protein is CASRDRSATNEKLFF.

The J gene is TRBJ1-2, the V gene TRBV28; TRBD1 might be the D (6 bases). The CDR3 consists of 15 residues. V lost 5 bases and J 4 bases, leaving 17 bases between the germline ends. Germline values: CDR1 MDHEN, CDR2 SYDVKM. CDR3 coding DNA: TGTGCCAGCAGTCGGACGGACAGCGCTGTCTATGGCTACACCTTC. It yields the protein CASSRTDSAVYGYTF.